Following are 16 T cell receptor beta chains from one sample sequenced in a study of identifying expanded T cells in peripheral blood. Sequencing was performed with immunoSEQ multiplex PCR; in TCRdb, only in-frame clones are kept and a portion is missing. The data hold about 52,000 clones, with approximately 86% observed a single time. Sequencing used blood. These receptors originate from a person between 18 and 75 years old in good health.

This chain connects TRBV9 to TRBJ2-1; D might be TRBD2 (6 bases). Per germline, CDR1 SGDLS and CDR2 YYNGEE. The CDR3 extends over 15 amino acids. V was shortened by 4 bases and J by 0 bases, with 11 bases between the two germline ends. This CDR3 reads CASSPVGGSYNEQFF. The CDR3, as DNA: TGTGCCAGCAGCCCAGTGGGGGGCTCCTACAATGAGCAGTTCTTC.

V gene TRBV29-1 combines with J gene TRBJ2-2; TRBD1 agrees at 7 bases. The CDR3 totals 14 residues. V shed 4 bases, J shed 2 bases, and the junction held 4 bases outside the gene matches. From germline, CDR1 is SQVTM and CDR2 ANQGSEA. CDR3 nucleotide sequence: TGCAGCGTTGCGGGACAGCTTAACACCGGGGAGCTGTTTTTT. This translates into CSVAGQLNTGELFF.

A single count supports this clone. This chain joins TRBV7-9 and TRBJ1-2, with 9 bases lining up with TRBD1. The CDR3 runs to 17 residues. With V trimmed by 6 bases and J by 2 bases, 13 bases remained unmatched. Germline assignment: CDR1 SEHNR and CDR2 FQNEAQ (reference sequence). The CDR3 nucleotides are TGTGCCAGCAGGGCAACCCCGGGACAGGGTCCAAACTATGGCTACACCTTC. Its protein is CASRATPGQGPNYGYTF.

V and J are TRBV2 and TRBJ1-2; weak D call: TRBD1 (5 bases). In germline, CDR1 is SNHLY, CDR2 FYNNEI. V lost 7 bases and J 4 bases, leaving 16 bases between the germline ends. This CDR3 contains 14 residues. In DNA, the CDR3 is TGTGCCAGCACTAAAGAGGGGCCTGGCTATGGCTACACCTTC. Protein sequence: CASTKEGPGYGYTF.

The genes are TRBV16 and TRBJ1-1; D ambiguous. V lost 4 bases and J 10 bases, leaving 13 bases between the germline ends. This CDR3 has 12 residues. Germline CDR1 reads KGHSY; CDR2 reads FQNENV. The CDR3 loop reads CASSPKINRAFF. CDR3 coding DNA: TGTGCCAGCAGCCCCAAGATCAACCGAGCTTTCTTT.

The V and J genes are TRBV30 and TRBJ2-3; 11 bases map to TRBD2. Germline CDR1 is GTSNPN and CDR2 is SVGIG (reference sequence). The CDR3 has 14 residues. V dropped 3 bases and J dropped 4; count of bases not matched to a gene: 3. CDR3 nucleotides: TGTGCCTGGAGAGCTAGCGGGGGGTCAGATACGCAGTATTTT. Encoded protein: CAWRASGGSDTQYF.

The V gene is TRBV5-1, the J gene TRBJ2-2; TRBD1 matches 8 bases. The CDR3 contains 16 residues. Germline-derived CDR1 and CDR2 are SGHRS and YFSETQ. V lost 0 bases, J lost 5 bases, and 6 bases stayed unmatched. The CDR3 DNA follows: TGCGCCAGCAGCTTGGTACAGGGGGACCCAACCGGGGAGCTGTTTTTT. As protein: CASSLVQGDPTGELFF.

The chain combines TRBV5-5 with TRBJ1-1, with D possibly TRBD1 on 6 matching bases. V shed 1 base and J shed 0 bases, with 10 bases lying between them. The CDR3 has 15 amino acids. Per the germline V gene, CDR1 is SGHKS and CDR2 is YYEKEE (reference sequence). CDR3: CASSLYQGLNTEAFF. The CDR3 coding sequence is TGTGCCAGCAGCTTGTACCAGGGGCTGAACACTGAAGCTTTCTTT.

The chain joins TRBV13 to TRBJ2-7; the match to TRBD1 covers 10 bases. Germline-derived CDR1 and CDR2 are PRHDT and FYEKMQ (reference sequence). V lost 5 bases to trimming and J lost 3 bases; unmatched junction nucleotides: 7. The CDR3 contains 15 residues. CDR3 sequence (DNA): TGTGCCAGCAGCCCGGGAGGGACAGGGGTCTACGAGCAGTACTTC. Translation: CASSPGGTGVYEQYF. Looking up the rest from reference TRBV13 and TRBJ2-7 gives the full variable domain: AAGVIQSPRHLIKEKRETATLKCYPIPRHDTVYWYQQGPGQDPQFLISFYEKMQSDKGSIPDRFSAQQFSDYHSELNMSSLELGDSALYFCASSPGGTGVYEQYFGPGTRLTVT.

The V gene is TRBV4-3, the J gene TRBJ2-6; perhaps D is TRBD1 or TRBD2 (5 bases each). This CDR3 is built from 19 residues. Trimming removed 1 base from V and 2 bases from J, with 18 bases in between. Germline assignment: CDR1 LGHNA and CDR2 YSLEER. The CDR3 nucleotides read TGCGCCAGCAGCCAAGTACCCCCCCAGGGTAGCGCTGGGGCCAACGTCCTGACTTTC. Translation: CASSQVPPQGSAGANVLTF.

This clone showed up just once. In DNA form, the CDR3 reads TGTGCCGGGGCGGGTCAAGGCACTGAAGCTTTCTTT. It is translated as CAGAGQGTEAFF. The chain links TRBV30 to TRBJ1-1; perhaps TRBD1 as D (5 bases). Trimming pared 8 bases from V and 4 bases from J, leaving 14 bases between. This CDR3 is 12 amino acids long. CDR1 is GTSNPN, CDR2 SVGIG, per germline (reference sequence).

The chain recombines TRBV7-9 with TRBJ2-1; no clear D gene. V was cut by 5 bases and J by 14 bases, with 16 bases left in between. Germline V CDR1 and CDR2: SEHNR, FQNEAQ (reference sequence). The CDR3 spans 12 residues. CDR3 amino acids: CASSPRTFGKFF. CDR3 DNA: TGTGCCAGCAGCCCGCGGACGTTTGGGAAGTTCTTC. Variable domain in full (rest from reference TRBV7-9 and TRBJ2-1): DTGVSQNPRHKITKRGQNVTFRCDPISEHNRLYWYRQTLGQGPEFLTYFQNEAQLEKSRLLSDRFSAERPKGSFSTLEIQRTEQGDSAMYLCASSPRTFGKFFGPGTRLTVL.

About this clone itself: The same CDR3 also results from other DNA sequences found in this sample. This rearrangement joins TRBV27 to TRBJ1-1; no reliable D call. V gave up 3 bases and J gave up 0 bases, with 5 bases separating them. Germline values: CDR1 MNHEY, CDR2 SMNVEV (reference sequence). The CDR3 spans 13 residues. DNA of the CDR3: TGTGCCAGCAGTTTGAGCTTGAACACTGAAGCTTTCTTT. Amino acids: CASSLSLNTEAFF.

The chain couples TRBV30 to TRBJ1-1; D may be TRBD1 (6 bases). Germline assignment: CDR1 GTSNPN and CDR2 SVGIG (reference sequence). The V and J ends lost 2 bases and 0 bases respectively, with 13 bases between them. The CDR3 is 15 amino acids. CDR3 sequence (DNA): TGTGCCTGGAGTCCGGGGGACAAACTGAACACTGAAGCTTTCTTT. It encodes CAWSPGDKLNTEAFF.

This chain joins TRBV6-1 and TRBJ1-2, with a tentative D call TRBD1 (6 bases). The CDR3 length is 18 residues. The V end was cut by 1 base, the J end by 6 bases, with 24 bases between. Germline loops: CDR1 MNHNS, CDR2 SASEGT. The CDR3 DNA is TGTGCCAGCAGTGAAGTGATATTGCCCCTCGGGGGCTACGATGGCTACACCTTC. This codes for CASSEVILPLGGYDGYTF.

In this sample, this clone turned up a few times. The chain combines TRBV6-1 with TRBJ1-6; the match to TRBD1 covers 7 bases. The junction had 5 bases not matched to a gene; V was cut back by 3 bases and J by 6 bases. This CDR3 comprises 15 residues. Germline-derived CDR1 and CDR2 are MNHNS and SASEGT. CDR3 amino acids: CASSDVQGVNSPLHF. CDR3 DNA: TGTGCCAGCAGTGATGTTCAGGGGGTTAATTCACCCCTCCACTTT.